This entry is about one TCR beta chain. Second-dose intervals of approximately 4 or approximately 12 weeks were pooled. The data derive from a study of T cell responses to AZD1222 COVID-19 vaccine. The J segment lost 0 bases and the V segment lost 2 bases, leaving 3 bases of the junction unmatched. The CDR3 has 15 amino acids. Germline V gene lookup returns CDR1 MGHRA and CDR2 YSYEKL. Clones were sequenced by immunoSEQ multiplex PCR, and TCRdb holds only the in-frame ones, with some missing. The table shows 150,000 or so clones, with 92% occurring only once. The starting material was peripheral blood, obtained 28 days after the second AZD1222 dose. The TCR comes from an adult who received the AZD1222 COVID-19 vaccine. The V and J genes are TRBV4-1 and TRBJ1-1; 7 bases match TRBD1. The CDR3 protein is CASSQRQGMNTEAFF. CDR3 DNA sequence: TGCGCCAGCAGCCAACGACAGGGTATGAACACTGAAGCTTTCTTT.